The following is a T cell receptor beta chain sequence with its context. Its antigen is still unknown. Germline loops: CDR1 SEHNR, CDR2 FQNEAQ (reference sequence). V was pared by 5 bases and J by 4 bases, with 13 bases of the junction left unmatched. This CDR3 is 17 amino acids long. The donors were healthy bone marrow donors. The entry originates in a study of cytomegalovirus exposure and HLA in healthy donors. Findings of the study overall: A later analysis reportedly found fewer N-insertions in an Asian-associated ancestry cluster than the roughly 680-donor mean. Sequencing artifact likely explains a cluster of highly shared sequence variants.

PCR used 60 Vbeta primers and 13 Jbeta primers. Clones were read by immunoSEQ multiplex PCR, and TCRdb kept only the in-frame ones, dropping some. The top ten hold 5.6% of the sample, which has over 75,000 clones, about four fifths seen once. The source material was PBMCs. The TCR comes from a woman between 18 and 29 years old in good health and CMV-seropositive. The chain is built from TRBV7-9 and TRBJ2-7; 11 bases are shared with TRBD1. The CDR3 sequence: CASSHSEGTGGGYEQYF. In DNA, the CDR3 is TGTGCCAGCAGCCATTCCGAGGGGACAGGGGGAGGGTACGAGCAGTACTTC.